These 20 T cell receptor beta chains originate from one sample sequenced in a study of beta chain features in type 1 diabetes. Isolated RNA was reverse transcribed in full, so expressed TCRB transcripts were sequenced. Repertoires were generated with immunoSEQ multiplex PCR, while TCRdb's copy carries only in-frame clones and drops some. The data contain some 900,000 clones, 17% of them singletons. Input material: naive CD4+ T cells from blood. All receptors derive from a woman aged 18-35 years in good health.

About this clone: Other nucleotide sequences from this sample produce the same CDR3. This chain joins TRBV7-2 and TRBJ2-6; no clear D. CDR1 is SGHTA and CDR2 is FQGNSA in the germline V gene. V gave up 1 base and J gave up 2 bases, with 3 bases separating them. The CDR3 has 14 residues. The chain's CDR3 is CASSLGAGANVLTF. The CDR3 DNA sequence: TGTGCCAGCAGCTTAGGGGCTGGGGCCAACGTCCTGACTTTC.

For this clone: A read error may produce the germline difference seen at one junction end. V and J are TRBV6-1 and TRBJ2-1, with D possibly matching TRBD2 (5 bases). Germline V gene sequence: CDR1 MNHNS, CDR2 SASEGT. This CDR3 has 16 residues. The CDR3 nucleotides are TGTGCCATCAGTGAGAGGGTAGCTATCGCCTACAATGAGCAGTTCTTC. Translating it yields CAISERVAIAYNEQFF.

This clone occurred a few times. V and J are TRBV18 and TRBJ2-7; D possibly corresponds to TRBD1 (5 bases). CDR1 KGHSH and CDR2 LQKENI come from the germline V gene. V was clipped by 5 bases and J by 5 bases, with 16 bases between them. This CDR3 is 14 amino acids long. The CDR3 DNA follows: TGTGCCAGCTCATCTGGATCAGGGATCGACGAGCAGTACTTC. Protein sequence: CASSSGSGIDEQYF.

The rearrangement joins TRBV7-2 to TRBJ1-3, with D perhaps matching TRBD1 (5 bases). V was clipped by 4 bases and J by 0 bases, with 7 bases between them. This CDR3 has 14 residues. Germline CDR1 reads SGHTA; CDR2 reads FQGNSA. This chain's CDR3 is CASSWGNSGNTIYF. In DNA, the CDR3 is TGTGCCAGCAGCTGGGGGAACTCTGGAAACACCATATATTTT. Using reference TRBV7-2 and TRBJ1-3 for the parts outside the CDR3, the full variable domain is GAGVSQSPSNKVTEKGKDVELRCDPISGHTALYWYRQSLGQGLEFLIYFQGNSAPDKSGLPSDRFSAERTGGSVSTLTIQRTQQEDSAVYLCASSWGNSGNTIYFGEGSWLTVV.

This clone came up a few times. V usage is TRBV29-1 and J usage is TRBJ2-7; D is possibly TRBD2 (6 bases). There are 12 residues in the CDR3. The V end lost 6 bases, the J end lost 2 bases, and 11 bases lay between the germline ends. Germline assignment: CDR1 SQVTM and CDR2 ANQGSEA. Here the CDR3 reads CSVQWGAYEQYF. In DNA form, the CDR3 reads TGCAGCGTCCAATGGGGGGCCTACGAGCAGTACTTC.

There are a few counts of this clone. This same CDR3 is encoded by further DNA sequences in the sample. The V and J genes are TRBV11-2 and TRBJ2-5; D remains ambiguous. CDR1 is SGHAT and CDR2 is FQNNGV in the germline V gene. The CDR3 is 14 residues long. V lost 1 base to trimming and J lost 5 bases, with 11 bases between them. Written as DNA, the CDR3 is TGTGCCAGCAGCTTAGTTTCGCGGACGGAGACCCAGTACTTC. Encoded protein: CASSLVSRTETQYF.

The CDR3 spells CASSLGGQTNTEAFF. In nucleotides, the CDR3 is TGTGCCAGCAGCTTAGGTGGACAGACTAACACTGAAGCTTTCTTT. The chain uses TRBV7-9 and TRBJ1-1; D possibly corresponds to TRBD1 (6 bases). Trimming took 1 base from V and 2 from J, leaving 11 bases between them. The germline V gene has CDR1 SEHNR and CDR2 FQNEAQ (reference sequence). The CDR3 covers 15 residues.

A note on this clone: Additional DNA sequences in this sample encode the identical CDR3. The chain couples TRBV7-2 to TRBJ2-7; 9 nucleotides agree with TRBD2. Looked up from germline, CDR1 is SGHTA and CDR2 is FQGNSA. The CDR3 extends over 15 amino acids. V gave up 5 bases and J gave up 3 bases; unmatched junction bases: 8. The CDR3 DNA reads as TGTGCCAGCAGCCTCTTAGCGGGAGCGTACTACGAGCAGTACTTC. It encodes CASSLLAGAYYEQYF. The full variable domain, completed using reference TRBV7-2 and TRBJ2-7, is GAGVSQSPSNKVTEKGKDVELRCDPISGHTALYWYRQSLGQGLEFLIYFQGNSAPDKSGLPSDRFSAERTGGSVSTLTIQRTQQEDSAVYLCASSLLAGAYYEQYFGPGTRLTVT.

This clone occurred a few times. This specimen includes other DNA sequences encoding the same CDR3. CDR3 residues: CASSPAGSYEQYF. The CDR3 region has the DNA TGTGCCAGTAGCCCAGCGGGCAGCTACGAGCAGTACTTC. The chain employs TRBV19 and TRBJ2-7; D possibly corresponds to TRBD2 (6 bases). Germline loops: CDR1 LNHDA, CDR2 SQIVND (reference sequence). This CDR3 is built from 13 residues. The germline V and J ends were trimmed by 6 bases and 3 bases, with 12 bases remaining between them. Variable domain in full (rest from reference TRBV19 and TRBJ2-7): DGGITQSPKYLFRKEGQNVTLSCEQNLNHDAMYWYRQDPGQGLRLIYYSQIVNDFQKGDIAEGYSVSREKKESFPLTVTSAQKNPTAFYLCASSPAGSYEQYFGPGTRLTVT.

As concerns this clone: In the same sample, other DNA sequences code for this CDR3. The chain uses TRBV5-1 and TRBJ1-4; D perhaps matches TRBD1 (6 bases). This CDR3 region has 13 residues. From germline, CDR1 is SGHRS and CDR2 YFSETQ. Trimming took off 3 bases at V and 5 bases at J, with 8 bases between the two ends. The CDR3 region is CASSSGQNEKLFF. The CDR3 DNA sequence: TGCGCCAGCAGCTCTGGACAGAATGAAAAACTGTTTTTT.

This clone showed up just a few times. This chain connects TRBV14 to TRBJ2-1; TRBD2 matches 10 bases. After removal of 0 bases from V and 1 base from J, the junction contained 3 bases not matched to a gene. The CDR3 covers 17 residues. Germline CDR1 reads SGHDN; CDR2 reads FVKESK. In nucleotides, the CDR3 is TGTGCCAGCAGCCAAGATGAGCGGGAGGGGTCCTACAATGAGCAGTTCTTC. Its protein product is CASSQDEREGSYNEQFF.

The rearrangement joins TRBV5-6 to TRBJ2-3; D might be TRBD1 (6 bases). V lost 3 bases and J lost 0, with 11 bases in between. CDR3 length equals 15 residues. Germline-derived CDR1 and CDR2 are SGHDT and YYEEEE. As DNA, the CDR3 is TGTGCCAGCAGCTCAAGGGGGTTGAGCACAGATACGCAGTATTTT. It encodes CASSSRGLSTDTQYF.

This clone appeared a few times. This chain links TRBV11-2 with TRBJ1-4; D is uncertain. Trimming cost V 1 base and J 7 bases, with 13 bases left between them. The germline V gene has CDR1 SGHAT and CDR2 FQNNGV. This CDR3 has 15 residues. CDR3 sequence: CASSLAGARGEKLFF. The CDR3 nucleotides read TGTGCCAGCAGCTTAGCGGGAGCGCGGGGTGAAAAACTGTTTTTT.

V and J are TRBV7-2 and TRBJ2-1; 10 nucleotides line up with TRBD2. The CDR3 runs to 17 residues. Germline CDR1 is SGHTA and CDR2 is FQGNSA. The trim removed 7 bases at V and 7 bases at J, leaving 16 bases unmatched. CDR3 amino acids: CASTPWGSGRAWNEQFF. The CDR3 DNA follows: TGTGCCAGCACCCCATGGGGCAGCGGGAGGGCCTGGAATGAGCAGTTCTTC.

This clone has a handful of counts. This chain joins TRBV7-9 and TRBJ1-5; the match to TRBD1 covers 7 bases. Trimming took 2 bases from V and 3 from J; bases not matched to a gene: 7. Per germline, CDR1 SEHNR and CDR2 FQNEAQ (reference sequence). CDR3 size: 16 residues. The CDR3 region is CASSLSADRVNQPQHF. CDR3 coding DNA: TGTGCCAGCAGCTTAAGCGCCGACAGGGTCAATCAGCCCCAGCATTTT.

The V and J genes are TRBV28 and TRBJ2-5; 9 nucleotides match TRBD1. Germline trimming cut 6 bases from V and 5 bases from J; bases unmatched to any gene: 10. CDR1 and CDR2 from the germline V gene are MDHEN and SYDVKM. CDR3 length: 15 residues. The CDR3 DNA sequence: TGTGCCAGCAGCGCACCGGGACAGGGTCGGGAGACCCAGTACTTC. This codes for CASSAPGQGRETQYF.

This clone was recorded a few times. This CDR3 is CASSYRGAETQYF. The CDR3 DNA reads as TGTGCCAGCAGTTACCGGGGGGCAGAGACCCAGTACTTC. This sequence joins TRBV6-5 and TRBJ2-5; D may be TRBD2 (7 bases). CDR3 length equals 13 residues. Between the trimmed V and J ends, which lost 2 bases and 4 bases, there was a span of 8 bases. Germline assignment: CDR1 MNHEY and CDR2 SVGAGI.

This clone came up a few times. J is TRBJ2-7 and V is TRBV6-1; D gene unclear. V was trimmed by 2 bases and J by 3 bases, leaving 8 bases between them. CDR3 length: 13 amino acids. Germline V gene lookup returns CDR1 MNHNS and CDR2 SASEGT. CDR3 bases: TGTGCCAGCAGTGAAATTAGGGTCTACGAGCAGTACTTC. Encoded protein: CASSEIRVYEQYF.

The chain carries TRBV7-2 and TRBJ2-1, with D perhaps TRBD1 (6 bases). The CDR3 is made up of 12 amino acids. Germline V gives CDR1 SGHTA, CDR2 FQGNSA. V gave up 5 bases and J gave up 13 bases, with 15 bases separating them. The CDR3, as DNA: TGTGCCAGCAGCCCACAGGGCCAGGGACAGTTCTTC. Translation: CASSPQGQGQFF.

The chain employs TRBV27 and TRBJ1-2; possible D gene TRBD1, 5 bases. CDR3 length: 14 residues. CDR1 and CDR2 (germline): MNHEY, SMNVEV (reference sequence). V lost 5 bases and J 4 bases, leaving 14 bases between the germline ends. The CDR3 region is CASSIGYGAYGYTF. CDR3 in DNA: TGTGCCAGCAGTATAGGTTACGGGGCCTATGGCTACACCTTC.